This T cell receptor beta chain stems from a study of cytomegalovirus exposure and HLA in healthy donors. This CDR3 has 20 amino acids. The trim removed 2 bases at V and 0 bases at J, leaving 10 bases unmatched. Germline-derived CDR1 and CDR2 are SGHDN and FVKESK. PCR amplification relied on 60 Vbeta primers (plus 13 Jbeta primers). Assay: immunoSEQ multiplex PCR; the TCRdb copy retains only in-frame clones and omits some. The sample has about 140,000 clones, around 75% seen once. The table lists this clone with a few counts. Sequenced material: PBMCs. The V and J genes are TRBV14 and TRBJ2-6, with 10 bases lining up with TRBD2. The source is a female donor in good health and CMV-seronegative. The CDR3 nucleotides read TGTGCCAGCAGCCAATTTAGCGGGAGGCGGGGAAGCTCTGGGGCCAACGTCCTGACTTTC. It translates to CASSQFSGRRGSSGANVLTF.